A single TCR beta chain is shown here with its context. This specimen comes from a study of OX40 agonist ivuxolimab in advanced cancers. The table came from immunoSEQ multiplex PCR; TCRdb's copy has only in-frame clones and leaves some out. This sample carries 60,000 to 85,000 clones, around 83% of them seen once, and the ten largest clones take over 1.3%. The V and J ends lost 5 bases and 3 bases respectively, with 8 bases between them. The germline CDR1 and CDR2 sequences are MNHEY and SVGAGI. CDR3 length: 14 residues. V gene TRBV6-5 combines with J gene TRBJ1-6; no clear D. Sequencing was performed on CD4+ or CD8+ T cells sorted from blood, taken in a trial of the OX40 agonist ivuxolimab. This sequence was found in an adult with an advanced solid tumor such as melanoma, head and neck, liver or kidney cancer. CDR3 sequence: CASSLTLYNSPLHF. The CDR3 region has the DNA TGTGCCAGCAGTCTGACGCTCTATAATTCACCCCTCCACTTT.